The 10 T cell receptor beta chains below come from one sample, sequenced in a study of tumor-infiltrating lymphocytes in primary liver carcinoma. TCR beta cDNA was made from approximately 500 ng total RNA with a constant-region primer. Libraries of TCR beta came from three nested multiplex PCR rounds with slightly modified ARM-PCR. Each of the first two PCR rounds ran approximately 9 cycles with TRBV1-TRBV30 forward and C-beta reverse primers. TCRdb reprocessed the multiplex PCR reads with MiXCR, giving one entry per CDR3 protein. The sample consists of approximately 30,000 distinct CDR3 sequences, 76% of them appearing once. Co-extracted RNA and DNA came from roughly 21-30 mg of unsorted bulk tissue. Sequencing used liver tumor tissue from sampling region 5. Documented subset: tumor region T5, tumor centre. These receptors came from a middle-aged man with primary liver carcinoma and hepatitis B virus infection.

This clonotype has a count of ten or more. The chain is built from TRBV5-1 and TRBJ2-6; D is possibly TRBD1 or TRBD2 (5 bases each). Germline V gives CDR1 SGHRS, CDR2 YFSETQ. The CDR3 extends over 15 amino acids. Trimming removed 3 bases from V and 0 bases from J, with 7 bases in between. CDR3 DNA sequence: TGCGCCAGCAGCTCCGGGGCCTCTGGGGCCAACGTCCTGACTTTC. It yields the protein CASSSGASGANVLTF.

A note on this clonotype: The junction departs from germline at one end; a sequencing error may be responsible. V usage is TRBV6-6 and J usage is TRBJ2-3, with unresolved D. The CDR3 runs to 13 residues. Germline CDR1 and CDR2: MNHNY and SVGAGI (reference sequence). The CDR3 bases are TGTGCCAGCAGCGTTGATTTCACAGATACGCGGTATTTT. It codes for CASSVDFTDTRYF.

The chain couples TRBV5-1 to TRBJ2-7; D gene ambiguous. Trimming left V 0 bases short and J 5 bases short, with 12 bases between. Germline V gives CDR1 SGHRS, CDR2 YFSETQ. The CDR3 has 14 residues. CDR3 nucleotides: TGCGCCAGCAGCTTGGTACAAGCGAACGACGAGCAGTACTTC. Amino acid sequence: CASSLVQANDEQYF.

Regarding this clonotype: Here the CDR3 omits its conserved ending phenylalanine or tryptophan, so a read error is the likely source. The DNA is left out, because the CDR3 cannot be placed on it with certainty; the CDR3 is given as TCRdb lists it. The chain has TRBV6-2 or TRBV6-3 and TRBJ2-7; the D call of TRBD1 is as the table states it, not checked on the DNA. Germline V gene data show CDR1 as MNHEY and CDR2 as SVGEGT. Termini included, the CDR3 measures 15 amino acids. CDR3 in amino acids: CASSYHLDRAYDQYL.

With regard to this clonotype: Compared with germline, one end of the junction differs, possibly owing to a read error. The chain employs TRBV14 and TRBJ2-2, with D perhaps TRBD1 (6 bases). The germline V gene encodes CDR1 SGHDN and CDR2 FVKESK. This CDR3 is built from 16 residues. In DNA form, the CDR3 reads TGTGCCAGCAGCCACAGAAGGACGGGACACACAGGGGAGCTGTTTTTT. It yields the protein CASSHRRTGHTGELFF.

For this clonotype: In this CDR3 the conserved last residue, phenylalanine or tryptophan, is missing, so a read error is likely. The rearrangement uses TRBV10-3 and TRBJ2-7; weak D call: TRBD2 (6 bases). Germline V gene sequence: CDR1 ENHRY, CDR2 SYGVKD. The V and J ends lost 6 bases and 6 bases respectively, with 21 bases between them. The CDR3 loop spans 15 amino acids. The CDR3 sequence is CAISEGLTTLFEQYY. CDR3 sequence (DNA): TGTGCCATCAGCGAAGGACTAACGACCCTCTTCGAGCAGTACTAC.

The CDR3 protein is CSAQTSGPMAQYF. The CDR3, as DNA: TGCAGCGCCCAGACTAGTGGACCCATGGCCCAGTACTTC. The V call is TRBV29-1, the J call TRBJ2-5; D may be TRBD2 (6 bases). The germline V and J ends were trimmed by 7 bases and 9 bases, with 21 bases remaining between them. The CDR3 runs 13 residues. Germline V gives CDR1 SQVTM, CDR2 ANQGSEA.

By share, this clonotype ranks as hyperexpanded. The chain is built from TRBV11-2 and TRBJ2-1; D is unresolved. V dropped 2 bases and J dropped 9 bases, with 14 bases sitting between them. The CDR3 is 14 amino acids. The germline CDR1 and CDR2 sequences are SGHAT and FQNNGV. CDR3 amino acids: CASSLYRLVSEQFF. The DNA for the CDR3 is TGTGCCAGCAGCTTATACCGGCTAGTTAGTGAGCAGTTCTTC.

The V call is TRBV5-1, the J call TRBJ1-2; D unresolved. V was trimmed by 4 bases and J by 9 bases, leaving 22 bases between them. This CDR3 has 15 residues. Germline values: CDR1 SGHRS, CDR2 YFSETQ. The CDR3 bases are TGCGCCAGCAGCGTGGCGGGTTTCGCTGAGTATTGCTACACCTTC. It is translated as CASSVAGFAEYCYTF.

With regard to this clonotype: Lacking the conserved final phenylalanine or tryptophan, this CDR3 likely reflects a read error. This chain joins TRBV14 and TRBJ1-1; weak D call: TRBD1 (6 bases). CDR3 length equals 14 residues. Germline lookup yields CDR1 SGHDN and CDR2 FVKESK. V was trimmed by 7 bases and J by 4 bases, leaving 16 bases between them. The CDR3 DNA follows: TGTGCCAGCACCCTTCTCCGAGGGGGCACTGAAGCTTTCTTA. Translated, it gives CASTLLRGGTEAFL.